This TCR beta chain was captured by sequencing in a study of shared clonotypes between healthy human individuals. The CDR3 spans 14 residues. Trimming took 4 bases from V and 4 from J, leaving 12 bases between them. The germline CDR1 and CDR2 sequences are SGHNT and YENEEA. At deep level, the assay was performed. Repertoires were generated with immunoSEQ multiplex PCR, while TCRdb's copy carries only in-frame clones and drops some. Among some 1 million clones listed, approximately 70% were seen once. This chain connects TRBV11-3 to TRBJ2-3; D may correspond to TRBD1 or TRBD2 (5 bases each). The TCR was taken from a man between 18 and 29 years old in good health. Input material: memory CD4+ T cells sorted from blood. Sample subset: CD45RA-negative fraction. The CDR3 is CASSSGDASDTQYF. The CDR3 DNA reads as TGTGCCAGCAGCTCCGGGGACGCGTCAGATACGCAGTATTTT.